This TCR beta chain was identified during a study of blood T cells in healthy people across ages. The CDR3 sequence is 15 residues long. Germline V gene sequence: CDR1 ENHRY, CDR2 SYGVKD. J lost 6 bases, V lost 2 bases, and 7 bases had no gene match. Primed by a sample-barcoded 5' primer and a J-beta primer mix, a second PCR proceeded for about 6 to 11 cycles. Each cDNA was tagged by a template-switch adaptor containing 12 random nucleotides. MiXCR was run by TCRdb on the 5' RACE reads, yielding one entry per CDR3 protein. The sample carries roughly 800,000 distinct CDR3 sequences, 53% recorded once. The study, taken as a whole, reports: Shifts in expanded clonotypes may have been confounded by donor CMV status, which was unknown.

Donors were healthy Caucasian individuals from Russia aged roughly 6 to 100. Researchers isolated at least 7 million PBMCs per sample. This clonotype was seen only a few times. Antigen specificity is unknown. The TCR originated in an elderly man in good health. The gene calls are TRBV10-3 and TRBJ2-5; TRBD1 matches 9 bases. The sample taken for sequencing was blood. The DNA of the CDR3 is TGTGCCATCAGTGAGGGGACAGGGCTTGGAAAGACCCAGTACTTC. Translation gives CAISEGTGLGKTQYF.